This TCR beta chain is from a study of blood T cell repertoires in COVID-19. Deletions cut 2 bases from V and 8 bases from J, with 15 bases between. This CDR3 spans 14 amino acids. Germline V lookup: CDR1 MNHEY, CDR2 SVGAGI. This clone was counted a single time. TCRdb keeps only in-frame clones here, not all; method: immunoSEQ multiplex PCR. The data show around 250,000 clones, with about nine tenths seen just once and approximately 4% held by the top ten. The gene calls are TRBV6-5 and TRBJ1-1; D perhaps matches TRBD1 (6 bases). This sequence originates from a woman aged 25 to 45 with acute COVID-19. The source material was PBMCs or T cells enriched from blood (not recorded which). The CDR3 bases are TGTGCCAGCAGTTACGGCCCGGACAGATCCGAAGCTTTCTTT. Amino acid sequence: CASSYGPDRSEAFF.